This T cell receptor (beta chain) was sequenced in a study of post-analysis software for immune sequencing data. On the study more broadly: Recorded disease courses covered relapsing-remitting, secondary progressive and progressive-relapsing multiple sclerosis. Some patients had no subtype annotation. Overall study results and limits: Clustering by F measure revealed strong co-clustering among samples prepared together in one batch. A handful of TRBV segments were significantly more frequent in patients than in controls. TRBV5-6, TRBV5-1 and TRBV20-1 were among these segments. Significantly lower normalized Chao1 diversity was seen in multiple sclerosis patients than in controls.

As regards this clonotype: What it binds is not known.

Researchers reported that TCR beta cDNA libraries carried unique molecular identifiers. About 500,000 cDNA molecules were obtained per 1 to 10 million input T cells. TCRdb reanalysed the PCR reads using MiXCR and keeps one entry per CDR3 protein. This sample has approximately 690,000 distinct CDR3 sequences, with about 60% found just once. Trimming shortened V by 0 bases and J by 4 bases, and 10 bases separated the two germline ends. Per germline, CDR1 MGHRA and CDR2 YSYEKL. The CDR3 is 15 residues long. This clonotype was obtained from a girl aged 2-9 years with multiple sclerosis. Sequenced input: blood. The J gene is TRBJ2-1, the V gene TRBV4-1; no firm D call. The CDR3 bases are TGCGCCAGCAGCCAAGATCACCAAGTTTACAATGAGCAGTTCTTC. Encoded protein: CASSQDHQVYNEQFF.